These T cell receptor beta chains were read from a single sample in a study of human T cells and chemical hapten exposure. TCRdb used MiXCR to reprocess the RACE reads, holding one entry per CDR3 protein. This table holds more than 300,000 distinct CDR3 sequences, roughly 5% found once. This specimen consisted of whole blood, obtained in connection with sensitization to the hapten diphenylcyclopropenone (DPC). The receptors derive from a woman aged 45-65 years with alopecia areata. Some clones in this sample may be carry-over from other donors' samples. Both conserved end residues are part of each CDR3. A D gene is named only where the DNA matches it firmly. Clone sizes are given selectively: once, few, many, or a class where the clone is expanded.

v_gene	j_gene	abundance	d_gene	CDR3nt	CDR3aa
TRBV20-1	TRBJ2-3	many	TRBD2	TGCAGTGCGAAAGATAGCGGGACGGGCACAGATACGCAGTATTTT	CSAKDSGTGTDTQYF
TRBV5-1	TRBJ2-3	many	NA	TGCGCCAGCAGCCGACTCGGGCTGGACATGCCAGATACGCAGTATTTT	CASSRLGLDMPDTQYF
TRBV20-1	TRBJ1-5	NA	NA	TGCAGTGCTAGAGGTGACAATCAGCCCCAGCATTTT	CSARGDNQPQHF
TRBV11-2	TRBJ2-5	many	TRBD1	TGTGCCAGCAGCTCGGTACCCAGGGGGCGGGACAAGACCCAGTACTTC	CASSSVPRGRDKTQYF
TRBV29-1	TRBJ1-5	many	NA	TGCAGCGTCTCTCCGGGGGCGGATCAGCCCCAGCATTTT	CSVSPGADQPQHF
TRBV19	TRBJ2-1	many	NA	TGTGCCATACGAGGGACTGAGGGTGAGCAGTTCTTC	CAIRGTEGEQFF
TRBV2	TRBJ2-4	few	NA	TGTGCCAGCAGACGCCCGGAGGGCAAAAACATTCAGTACTTC	CASRRPEGKNIQYF
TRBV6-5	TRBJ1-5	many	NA	TGTGCCAGCAGTTACTCGCGGGATCAGCCCCAGCATTTT	CASSYSRDQPQHF
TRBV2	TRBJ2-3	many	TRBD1	TGTGCCAGCAGTACAGGGGGCTGGGGCACAGATACGCAGTATTTT	CASSTGGWGTDTQYF
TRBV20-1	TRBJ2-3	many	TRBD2	TGCAGTGCCCCAAGGACTAGCGGAAGCACAGATACGCAGTATTTT	CSAPRTSGSTDTQYF
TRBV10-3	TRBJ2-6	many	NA	TGTGCCATCAGTGAGTCGACCCTAGCTGGGGCCAACGTCCTGACTTTC	CAISESTLAGANVLTF
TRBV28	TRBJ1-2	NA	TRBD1	TGTGCCAGCAGTTTAACGCCCCCGGACAGGGGAGGTGGCTACACCTTC	CASSLTPPDRGGGYTF